Listed below are T cell receptor beta chains from one sample, sequenced in a study of blood T cell repertoires in COVID-19. Method: immunoSEQ multiplex PCR; TCRdb's copy keeps in-frame clones and lacks some. The sample has about 190,000 clones; 70% to 90% are singletons. The sample comprised peripheral blood. The receptors derive from a woman in her thirties or forties who had recovered from COVID-19. CDR3s include the opening cysteine and the closing phenylalanine or tryptophan. D genes are given only for firm matches. For some rows the clone size is stated as once, few or many, or as a class when expanded; others skip it.

j_call: TRBJ1-6
v_call: TRBV6-5
clone_size: -
d_call: -
cdr3_nt: TGTGCCAGCAGTTACGCCGTGGGCGCCCCTATTTCACCCCTCCACTTT
cdr3_aa: CASSYAVGAPISPLHF

j_call: TRBJ1-3
v_call: TRBV10-3
clone_size: -
d_call: -
cdr3_nt: TGTGCCATCAGTGAGGACATCTCTGGAAACACCATATATTTT
cdr3_aa: CAISEDISGNTIYF

j_call: TRBJ1-1
v_call: TRBV21-1
clone_size: -
d_call: -
cdr3_nt: TGTGCCAGCAGCAAAGCGGCCAGACAGAACACTGAAGCTTTCTTT
cdr3_aa: CASSKAARQNTEAFF

j_call: TRBJ2-3
v_call: TRBV2
clone_size: -
d_call: TRBD2
cdr3_nt: TGTGCCAGCAGGGAGACTAGCTTGAGGACAGATACGCAGTATTTT
cdr3_aa: CASRETSLRTDTQYF

j_call: TRBJ2-7
v_call: TRBV13
clone_size: -
d_call: TRBD1
cdr3_nt: TGTGCCAGCAGCTTCGCGCCGGGACAGTTGAGCTCCTACGAGCAGTACTTC
cdr3_aa: CASSFAPGQLSSYEQYF

j_call: TRBJ2-7
v_call: TRBV12-2
clone_size: -
d_call: -
cdr3_nt: TGTGCAAGTCGCCCCCCATCCTACGAGCAGTACTTC
cdr3_aa: CASRPPSYEQYF

j_call: TRBJ1-2
v_call: TRBV6-5
clone_size: -
d_call: -
cdr3_nt: TGTGCCAGCAGTTATACCGACAGAAGGGCTACCTATGGCTACACCTTC
cdr3_aa: CASSYTDRRATYGYTF

j_call: TRBJ1-2
v_call: TRBV29-1
clone_size: once
d_call: -
cdr3_nt: TGCAGCGTTGGTGGCAGGGATGAGGGCTACACCTTC
cdr3_aa: CSVGGRDEGYTF

j_call: TRBJ2-7
v_call: TRBV10-2
clone_size: -
d_call: TRBD2
cdr3_nt: TGCGCCAGCAGGGTCATGTCAGCGGGAGGGGACGAGCAGTACTTC
cdr3_aa: CASRVMSAGGDEQYF

j_call: TRBJ2-1
v_call: TRBV7-6
clone_size: -
d_call: TRBD2
cdr3_nt: TGTGCCAGCAGCTTAGAGAAGGGAGGTAGCGGGGAGCAGTTCTTC
cdr3_aa: CASSLEKGGSGEQFF

j_call: TRBJ2-2
v_call: TRBV29-1
clone_size: once
d_call: -
cdr3_nt: TGCAGCGTCGCGGACACCGGGGAGCTGTTTTTT
cdr3_aa: CSVADTGELFF

j_call: TRBJ1-3
v_call: TRBV9
clone_size: -
d_call: -
cdr3_nt: TGTGCCAGCAGCCCCAACTCTGGAAACACCATATATTTT
cdr3_aa: CASSPNSGNTIYF

j_call: TRBJ2-7
v_call: TRBV28
clone_size: -
d_call: -
cdr3_nt: TGTGCCAGCAGTTTTCTCGGGTCCGGCCGGCCCTACGAGCAGTACTTC
cdr3_aa: CASSFLGSGRPYEQYF

j_call: TRBJ2-1
v_call: TRBV6-5
clone_size: -
d_call: TRBD1
cdr3_nt: TGTGCCAGCAGTTATCAGGGGGAGAGCAATGAGCAGTTCTTC
cdr3_aa: CASSYQGESNEQFF

j_call: TRBJ2-3
v_call: TRBV2
clone_size: -
d_call: -
cdr3_nt: TGTGCCAGCAGCGCCGACTACACAGATACGCAGTATTTT
cdr3_aa: CASSADYTDTQYF

j_call: TRBJ2-7
v_call: TRBV5-1
clone_size: once
d_call: -
cdr3_nt: TGCGCCAGCAGCTTCCTGGGCCGCGAGCAGTACTTC
cdr3_aa: CASSFLGREQYF

j_call: TRBJ1-1
v_call: TRBV11-1
clone_size: -
d_call: -
cdr3_nt: TGTGCCAGCAGCTTAGTTGGTACAGCCTCTGAAGCTTTCTTT
cdr3_aa: CASSLVGTASEAFF

j_call: TRBJ2-2
v_call: TRBV3-1/TRBV3-2
clone_size: once
d_call: TRBD1
cdr3_nt: TGTGCCAGCACCACAGGGGCCGGCGGGGAGCTGTTTTTT
cdr3_aa: CASTTGAGGELFF

j_call: TRBJ1-1
v_call: TRBV7-8
clone_size: -
d_call: -
cdr3_nt: TGTGCCAGCATTTCACAGTCAGGGGTTAACACTGAAGCTTTCTTT
cdr3_aa: CASISQSGVNTEAFF

j_call: TRBJ2-5
v_call: TRBV10-3
clone_size: -
d_call: TRBD1
cdr3_nt: TGTGCCACGAAGGACAGGTCCCAAGAGACCCAGTACTTC
cdr3_aa: CATKDRSQETQYF

j_call: TRBJ1-5
v_call: TRBV6-5
clone_size: -
d_call: TRBD1
cdr3_nt: TGTGCCAGCAGCCAAGGGGGCGCGAGCAATCAGCCCCAGCATTTT
cdr3_aa: CASSQGGASNQPQHF

j_call: TRBJ2-5
v_call: TRBV9
clone_size: once
d_call: TRBD2
cdr3_nt: TGTGCCAGCAGCGTAGAAAGATCGGGACTAGCGGGAGGGATGAAAGAGACCCAGTACTTC
cdr3_aa: CASSVERSGLAGGMKETQYF

j_call: TRBJ1-5
v_call: TRBV19
clone_size: -
d_call: -
cdr3_nt: TGTGCCAGTAGTATATTGGAGGGCATAAGGGGAGTTCAGCCCCAGCATTTT
cdr3_aa: CASSILEGIRGVQPQHF

j_call: TRBJ2-7
v_call: TRBV28
clone_size: -
d_call: -
cdr3_nt: TGTGCCAGCAGCACCTTTCAGACCTACGAGCAGTACTTC
cdr3_aa: CASSTFQTYEQYF

j_call: TRBJ2-2
v_call: TRBV10-3
clone_size: -
d_call: TRBD2
cdr3_nt: TGTGCCATCAGCGGACTAGCGGGCTCGAGCGACACCGGGGAGCTGTTTTTT
cdr3_aa: CAISGLAGSSDTGELFF

j_call: TRBJ2-1
v_call: TRBV11-1
clone_size: -
d_call: TRBD1
cdr3_nt: TGTGCCAGCAGCCGTCGGACAGGGACTGTCTACAATGAGCAGTTCTTC
cdr3_aa: CASSRRTGTVYNEQFF

j_call: TRBJ2-7
v_call: TRBV28
clone_size: -
d_call: TRBD1
cdr3_nt: TGTGCCAGCAGTTCCGGACAGGGGGACGAGCAGTACTTC
cdr3_aa: CASSSGQGDEQYF

j_call: TRBJ2-7
v_call: TRBV28
clone_size: -
d_call: -
cdr3_nt: TGTGCCAGCAGTTTAACAGACAGGAAGCACTACGAGCAGTACTTC
cdr3_aa: CASSLTDRKHYEQYF

j_call: TRBJ2-3
v_call: TRBV6-6
clone_size: -
d_call: -
cdr3_nt: TGTGCCAGCAGTCAGAACGGTCCCCAACAGGGTGGTGCAGATACGCAGTATTTT
cdr3_aa: CASSQNGPQQGGADTQYF

j_call: TRBJ1-2
v_call: TRBV11-2
clone_size: -
d_call: -
cdr3_nt: TGTGCCAGCAGTCCCGGACATAACTATGGCTACACCTTC
cdr3_aa: CASSPGHNYGYTF

j_call: TRBJ2-2
v_call: TRBV19
clone_size: -
d_call: -
cdr3_nt: TGTGCCAGTAGTATAGTTCAGGGAACCGGGGAGCTGTTTTTT
cdr3_aa: CASSIVQGTGELFF

j_call: TRBJ2-7
v_call: TRBV5-6
clone_size: -
d_call: TRBD2
cdr3_nt: TGTGCCAGCAGCACCCCTCTAGCGGGGCACGACGAGCAGTACTTC
cdr3_aa: CASSTPLAGHDEQYF

j_call: TRBJ1-1
v_call: TRBV28
clone_size: -
d_call: -
cdr3_nt: TGTGCCAGCAGCCTTGGACTCTCAAACACTGAAGCTTTCTTT
cdr3_aa: CASSLGLSNTEAFF

j_call: TRBJ1-2
v_call: TRBV28
clone_size: -
d_call: -
cdr3_nt: TGTGCCAGCAGGTCCCCCGGCAGGGTGGAGGGTGGCTACACCTTC
cdr3_aa: CASRSPGRVEGGYTF

j_call: TRBJ2-2
v_call: TRBV19
clone_size: -
d_call: TRBD1
cdr3_nt: TGTGCCACCTTATCGGGACAGGCGAACACCGGGGAGCTGTTTTTT
cdr3_aa: CATLSGQANTGELFF

j_call: TRBJ2-7
v_call: TRBV4-3
clone_size: -
d_call: -
cdr3_nt: TGCGCCAGCAGGTTAAGCTCAGGGTCAGGAGACGAGCAGTACTTC
cdr3_aa: CASRLSSGSGDEQYF

j_call: TRBJ2-1
v_call: TRBV29-1
clone_size: -
d_call: TRBD2
cdr3_nt: TGCAGCGTTGGCCCAGCGGGAGTCAATGAGCAGTTCTTC
cdr3_aa: CSVGPAGVNEQFF

j_call: TRBJ2-1
v_call: TRBV29-1
clone_size: -
d_call: TRBD2
cdr3_nt: TGCAGCGTTGGCCGGACTAGCGGTAACAATGAGCAGTTCTTC
cdr3_aa: CSVGRTSGNNEQFF

j_call: TRBJ2-1
v_call: TRBV5-8
clone_size: -
d_call: -
cdr3_nt: TGTGCCAGCAGCATCGGACAGAGCTCCTACAATGAGCAGTTCTTC
cdr3_aa: CASSIGQSSYNEQFF